The clone carrying this TCR beta chain was counted many times. Its target is not known. Each CDR3 protein gets one entry after TCRdb re-called the 5' RACE reads with MiXCR. The sample holds 92,000 or so distinct CDR3 sequences, around 16% seen once. This record belongs to a study of T-cell memory formation after mild COVID-19. Findings of the study overall: Day 15 to 85 contractors were CD4/CD8 balanced; later expanders leaned CD4+. Some clones that responded were present in memory (sampled pre-infection), which suggests cross-reactive memory joined. Largely, contracting CD4+ clones fell within CM and EM, and contracting CD8+ clones within EMRA.

This CDR3 comprises 16 residues. The V gene lost 2 bases and the J gene lost 1 base, with 15 bases spanning the gap. Germline CDR1 is SGHDT and CDR2 is YYEEEE. Material for sequencing was PBMCs or a T cell subset sorted from them (not recorded which). The rearrangement joins TRBV5-6 to TRBJ1-1, with D maybe TRBD1 (6 bases). This clonotype was obtained from a young man who had mild COVID-19 (a few samples of this study predate the infection). Cell type and time point are not known. The CDR3 loop reads CASSFSWRGKNTEAFF. The CDR3 nucleotides read TGTGCCAGCAGCTTTTCCTGGAGGGGGAAGAACACTGAAGCTTTCTTT.